This is a list of T cell receptor beta chains from one sample in a study of blood T cell repertoires in COVID-19. Here immunoSEQ multiplex PCR was the method, and the copy in TCRdb shows in-frame clones only, minus some. The sample includes about 150,000 clones, approximately 85% of them seen just once. Sample: peripheral blood. These receptors all come from a woman older than 75 with COVID-19, enrolled during active disease. The CDR3 runs from the conserved cysteine through the conserved F or W. D genes are given only for firm matches.

j_gene,d_gene,v_gene,CDR3aa,CDR3nt
TRBJ2-1,TRBD2,TRBV19,CASTMGGLVNEQFF,TGTGCCAGTACCATGGGAGGACTAGTCAATGAGCAGTTCTTC
TRBJ1-1,-,TRBV7-2,CASAVSRYMNTEAFF,TGTGCCAGCGCTGTGAGCAGGTACATGAACACTGAAGCTTTCTTT
TRBJ2-1,TRBD1,TRBV5-4,CASSLGGDRAIYNEQFF,TGTGCCAGCAGCTTAGGTGGAGACAGGGCTATTTACAATGAGCAGTTCTTC
TRBJ2-1,TRBD2,TRBV5-4,CASSAGLAGDYNEQFF,TGTGCCAGCAGCGCGGGACTAGCGGGGGACTACAATGAGCAGTTCTTC
TRBJ2-4,-,TRBV14,CASSFGENIQYF,TGTGCCAGCAGTTTCGGGGAAAACATTCAGTACTTC
TRBJ2-5,TRBD1,TRBV19,CASSGTGFRETQYF,TGTGCCAGTAGTGGGACAGGGTTTCGGGAGACCCAGTACTTC
TRBJ1-1,-,TRBV4-1,CASSQDTGWGTEAFF,TGCGCCAGCAGCCAAGATACAGGGTGGGGCACTGAAGCTTTCTTT
TRBJ2-1,TRBD2,TRBV7-2,CASSLMLAGDNEQFF,TGTGCCAGCAGCTTAATGCTAGCGGGAGACAATGAGCAGTTCTTC
TRBJ2-5,TRBD1,TRBV24-1,CATSRQGFSQETQYF,TGTGCCACCAGCAGACAGGGGTTCTCCCAAGAGACCCAGTACTTC
TRBJ1-2,-,TRBV29-1,CSGGGNYGYTF,TGCAGCGGAGGCGGTAACTATGGCTACACCTTC
TRBJ2-3,-,TRBV5-1,CASSFRQATDTQYF,TGCGCCAGCAGCTTCCGACAGGCCACAGATACGCAGTATTTT
TRBJ2-3,TRBD2,TRBV11-2,CASRLAGGSADTQYF,TGTGCCAGCAGACTAGCGGGGGGGAGCGCAGATACGCAGTATTTT
TRBJ2-7,TRBD1,TRBV18,CASSPPPGTAVREQYF,TGTGCCAGCTCACCCCCGCCGGGGACAGCTGTACGGGAGCAGTACTTC
TRBJ2-3,TRBD2,TRBV10-3,CATLTEAGGSTDTQYF,TGTGCCACCCTTACTGAAGCGGGGGGATCCACAGATACGCAGTATTTT
TRBJ1-3,TRBD1,TRBV9,CASSVDTGGFGNTIYF,TGTGCCAGCAGCGTAGATACAGGGGGCTTTGGAAACACCATATATTTT